Following are 3 T cell receptor beta chains from one sample sequenced in a study of blood T cell repertoires in COVID-19. TCRdb's copy holds only in-frame clones and misses some; the assay was immunoSEQ multiplex PCR. Among roughly 170,000 clones listed, 75% to 85% were seen once. Specimen: peripheral blood. Every receptor here comes from a woman aged 55-70 years with COVID-19, enrolled during active disease.

The rearrangement joins TRBV19 to TRBJ1-5, with 8 bases aligning to TRBD1. Trimming removed 7 bases from V and 0 bases from J; junction bases left unmatched: 8. The CDR3 length is 16 residues. Germline CDR1 and CDR2: LNHDA and SQIVND (reference sequence). The CDR3 sequence is CASTKTGQGSNQPQHF. Here the CDR3 DNA reads TGTGCCAGTACAAAAACTGGACAGGGTAGCAATCAGCCCCAGCATTTT.

The V gene is TRBV28, the J gene TRBJ1-4, with a possible D match to TRBD1 (5 bases). V shed 6 bases and J shed 5 bases, with 16 bases lying between them. The length of the CDR3 is 15 residues. Looked up from germline, CDR1 is MDHEN and CDR2 is SYDVKM. The DNA for the CDR3 is TGTGCCAGCAGCCGTGGAGGGGCGCGGAATGAAAAACTGTTTTTT. As protein: CASSRGGARNEKLFF.

J is TRBJ2-3 and V is TRBV2, with TRBD1 identical over 7 bases. Germline V CDR1 and CDR2: SNHLY, FYNNEI. V lost 7 bases to trimming and J lost 4 bases; unmatched junction nucleotides: 8. The CDR3 loop spans 14 amino acids. In DNA, the CDR3 is TGTGCCAGCACTAGGGACAGAGGAGCAGATACGCAGTATTTT. Translation gives CASTRDRGADTQYF.